This TCR beta chain originates from a study of a mutant IDH1 vaccine in newly diagnosed glioma. Study at large: The patients received vaccinations eight times, in weeks 1, 3, 5, 7, 11, 15, 19 and 23. Patients got radiotherapy, temozolomide, or both beforehand, and most got both. Study-level points and caveats: Vaccine-induced immune responses were detected in about 93% of patients.

Using immunoSEQ multiplex PCR, the repertoire was profiled, and TCRdb retains in-frame clones only, with some absent. The table has about 61,000 clones, around 80% seen once. Time point denoted: week 11, during vaccination. A 20-mer mutant IDH1 peptide at 300 ug was injected subcutaneously with topical imiquimod. CDR3 length equals 17 residues. Germline values: CDR1 SGHRS, CDR2 YFSETQ. Trimming took 8 bases from V and 0 from J; bases not matched to a gene: 9. As regards this clone: No antigen is known for it.

This specimen consisted of PBMCs, obtained from a glioma patient whose treatment included an IDH1 peptide vaccine. J is TRBJ2-1 and V is TRBV5-1, with 12 bases fitting TRBD2. This receptor was identified in a man aged 45-65 years with glioma. CDR3 sequence (DNA): TGCGCCAGTAGGACTAGCGGGGTGCGCAGCTCCTACAATGAGCAGTTCTTC. It encodes CASRTSGVRSSYNEQFF.